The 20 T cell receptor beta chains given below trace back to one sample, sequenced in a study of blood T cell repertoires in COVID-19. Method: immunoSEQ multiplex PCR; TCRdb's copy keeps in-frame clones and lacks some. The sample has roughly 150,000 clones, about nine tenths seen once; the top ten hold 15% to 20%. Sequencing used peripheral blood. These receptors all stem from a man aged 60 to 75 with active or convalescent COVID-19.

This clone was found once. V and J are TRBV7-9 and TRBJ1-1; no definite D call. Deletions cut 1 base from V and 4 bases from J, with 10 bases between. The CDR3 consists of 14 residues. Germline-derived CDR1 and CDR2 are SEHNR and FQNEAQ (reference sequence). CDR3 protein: CASSLELSSTEAFF. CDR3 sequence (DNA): TGTGCCAGCAGCTTAGAACTATCGAGCACTGAAGCTTTCTTT.

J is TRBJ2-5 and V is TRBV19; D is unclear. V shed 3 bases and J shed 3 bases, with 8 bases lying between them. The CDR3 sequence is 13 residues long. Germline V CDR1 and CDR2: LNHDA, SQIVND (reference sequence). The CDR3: CASSIRRKETQYF. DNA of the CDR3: TGTGCCAGTAGTATTCGGCGGAAAGAGACCCAGTACTTC.

The CDR3 nucleotides read TGTGCCAGTAGTCGGACAGGGGGGGAGACCCAGTACTTC. Protein product: CASSRTGGETQYF. This chain links TRBV19 with TRBJ2-5; 10 bases agree with TRBD1. The CDR3 loop spans 13 amino acids. Germline V gene sequence: CDR1 LNHDA, CDR2 SQIVND (reference sequence). V gave up 5 bases and J gave up 5 bases; unmatched junction bases: 2.

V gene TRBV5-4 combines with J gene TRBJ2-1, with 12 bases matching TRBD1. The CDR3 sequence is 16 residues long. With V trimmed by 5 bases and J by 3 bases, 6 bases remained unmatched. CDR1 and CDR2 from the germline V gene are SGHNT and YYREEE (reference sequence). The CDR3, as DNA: TGTGCCAGCAGAAAGGGACAGGGGGCCTACTACAATGAGCAGTTCTTC. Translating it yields CASRKGQGAYYNEQFF.

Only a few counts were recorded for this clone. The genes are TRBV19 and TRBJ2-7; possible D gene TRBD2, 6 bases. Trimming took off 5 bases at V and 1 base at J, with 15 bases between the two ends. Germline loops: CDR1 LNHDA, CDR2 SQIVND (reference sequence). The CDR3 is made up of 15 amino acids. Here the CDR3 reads CASSPQGLVSYEQYF. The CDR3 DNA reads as TGTGCCAGTAGTCCTCAGGGACTCGTTTCCTACGAGCAGTACTTC.

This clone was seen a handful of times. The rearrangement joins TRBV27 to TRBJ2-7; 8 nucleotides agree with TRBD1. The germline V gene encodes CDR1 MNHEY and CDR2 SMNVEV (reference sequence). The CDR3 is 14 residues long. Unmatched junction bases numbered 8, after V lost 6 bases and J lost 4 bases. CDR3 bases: TGTGCCAGCAGGACAGGGGACTCATTTTACGAGCAGTACTTC. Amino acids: CASRTGDSFYEQYF.

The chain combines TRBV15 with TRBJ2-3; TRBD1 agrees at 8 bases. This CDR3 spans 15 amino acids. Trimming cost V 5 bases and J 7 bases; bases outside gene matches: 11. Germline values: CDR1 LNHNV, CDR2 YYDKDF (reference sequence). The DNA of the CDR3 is TGTGCCACCAGCTCGAACAGGGGGAACGAGAATACGCAGTATTTT. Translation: CATSSNRGNENTQYF.

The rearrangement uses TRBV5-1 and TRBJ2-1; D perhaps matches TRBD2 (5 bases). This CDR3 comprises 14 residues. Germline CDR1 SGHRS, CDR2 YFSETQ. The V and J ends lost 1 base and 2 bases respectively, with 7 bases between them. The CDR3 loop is CASSLSGAYNEQFF. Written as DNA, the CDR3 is TGCGCCAGCAGCTTGTCCGGGGCCTACAATGAGCAGTTCTTC.

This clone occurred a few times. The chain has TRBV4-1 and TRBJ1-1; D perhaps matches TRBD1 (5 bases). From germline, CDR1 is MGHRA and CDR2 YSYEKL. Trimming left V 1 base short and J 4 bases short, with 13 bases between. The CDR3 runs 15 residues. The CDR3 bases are TGCGCCAGCAGCCAAGTTCAGGGCGGCGGCACTGAAGCTTTCTTT. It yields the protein CASSQVQGGGTEAFF.

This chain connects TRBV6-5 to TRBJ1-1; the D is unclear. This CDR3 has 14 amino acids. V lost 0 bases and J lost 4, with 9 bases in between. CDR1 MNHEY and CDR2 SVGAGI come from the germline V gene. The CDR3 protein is CASSYSSGSTEAFF. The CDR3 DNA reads TGTGCCAGCAGTTACTCTTCGGGGAGCACTGAAGCTTTCTTT.

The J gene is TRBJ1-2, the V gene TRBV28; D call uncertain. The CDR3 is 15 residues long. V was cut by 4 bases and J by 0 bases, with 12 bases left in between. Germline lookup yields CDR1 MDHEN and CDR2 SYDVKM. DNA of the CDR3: TGTGCCAGCAGTTATCCTCTACTGTCTAACTATGGCTACACCTTC. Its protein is CASSYPLLSNYGYTF.

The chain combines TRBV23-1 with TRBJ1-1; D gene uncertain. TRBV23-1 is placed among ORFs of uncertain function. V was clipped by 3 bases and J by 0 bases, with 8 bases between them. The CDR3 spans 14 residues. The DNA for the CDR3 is TGCGCCAGCAGTCACGGTCCCGTGAACACTGAAGCTTTCTTT. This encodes CASSHGPVNTEAFF.

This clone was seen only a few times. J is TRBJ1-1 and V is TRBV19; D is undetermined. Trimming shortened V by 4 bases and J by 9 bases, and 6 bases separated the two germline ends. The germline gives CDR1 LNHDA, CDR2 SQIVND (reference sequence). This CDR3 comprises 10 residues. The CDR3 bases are TGTGCCAGTAGTAACTCGAAAGCTTTCTTT. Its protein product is CASSNSKAFF.

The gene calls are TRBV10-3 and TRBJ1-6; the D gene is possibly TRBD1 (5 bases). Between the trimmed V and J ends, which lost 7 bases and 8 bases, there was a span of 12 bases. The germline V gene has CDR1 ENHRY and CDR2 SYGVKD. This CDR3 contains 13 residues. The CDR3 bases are TGTGCCATCAACTCAGGGCTGGATTCACCCCTCCACTTT. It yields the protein CAINSGLDSPLHF.

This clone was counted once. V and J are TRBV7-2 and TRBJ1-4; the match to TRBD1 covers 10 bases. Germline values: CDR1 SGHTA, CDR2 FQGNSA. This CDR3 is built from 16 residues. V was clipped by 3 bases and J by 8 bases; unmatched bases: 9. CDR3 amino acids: CASSFRSTGGGEKLFF. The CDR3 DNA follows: TGTGCCAGCAGCTTCAGATCGACAGGGGGCGGGGAAAAACTGTTTTTT.

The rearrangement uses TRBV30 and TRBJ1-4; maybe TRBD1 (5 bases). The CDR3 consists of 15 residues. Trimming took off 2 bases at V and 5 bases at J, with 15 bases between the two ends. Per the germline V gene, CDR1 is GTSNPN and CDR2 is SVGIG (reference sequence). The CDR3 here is CAWSRISGPNEKLFF. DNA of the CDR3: TGTGCCTGGAGTCGGATATCAGGGCCGAATGAAAAACTGTTTTTT.

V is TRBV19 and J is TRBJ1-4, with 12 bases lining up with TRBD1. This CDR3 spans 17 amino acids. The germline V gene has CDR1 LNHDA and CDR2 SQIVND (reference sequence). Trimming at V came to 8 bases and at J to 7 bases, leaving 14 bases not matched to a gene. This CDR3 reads CASSLGDRGHRFEKLFF. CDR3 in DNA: TGTGCCAGTTCCCTTGGGGACAGGGGGCATCGTTTTGAAAAACTGTTTTTT.

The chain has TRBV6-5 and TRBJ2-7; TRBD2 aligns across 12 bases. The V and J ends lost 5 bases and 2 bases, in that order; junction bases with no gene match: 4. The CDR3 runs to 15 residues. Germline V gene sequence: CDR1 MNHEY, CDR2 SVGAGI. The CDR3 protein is CASSPTSGGPYEQYF. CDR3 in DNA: TGTGCCAGCAGTCCCACTAGCGGGGGGCCCTACGAGCAGTACTTC.

CDR3 sequence (DNA): TGTGCCAGCTCGACAGGGGAGAACCAGCCCCAGCATTTT. Translating it yields CASSTGENQPQHF. The chain links TRBV6-5 to TRBJ1-5; TRBD1 agrees at 8 bases. Trimming took 8 bases from V and 7 from J; bases not matched to a gene: 7. CDR1 is MNHEY, CDR2 SVGAGI, per germline. The CDR3 loop spans 13 amino acids.

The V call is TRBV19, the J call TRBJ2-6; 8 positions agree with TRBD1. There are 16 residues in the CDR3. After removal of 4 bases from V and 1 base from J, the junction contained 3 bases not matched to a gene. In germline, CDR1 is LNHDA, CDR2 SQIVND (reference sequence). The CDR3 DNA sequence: TGTGCCAGTAGTAACAGGGGGAGGTCTGGGGCCAACGTCCTGACTTTC. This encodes CASSNRGRSGANVLTF.